This TCR beta chain emerged from a study of T cell responses to AZD1222 COVID-19 vaccine. Some clones are missing from TCRdb's copy, which holds only in-frame ones; the method was immunoSEQ multiplex PCR. The table records 100,000 or so clones, roughly nine tenths of them present only once. Looked up from germline, CDR1 is KGHDR and CDR2 is SFDVKD. The CDR3 contains 19 residues. J was trimmed by 1 base and V by 5 bases; bases with no gene match: 16. This clone was detected only a few times. The sequencing used peripheral blood, collected on day 0 of AZD1222 vaccination. The chain is built from TRBV24-1 and TRBJ1-1; TRBD1 agrees at 9 bases. The clonotype was recovered from an adult in good health. For the CDR3, the DNA is TGTGCCACCAGTGGAGCCGCCCCCCCAGGACAGGGGCAGAACACTGAAGCTTTCTTT. Protein product: CATSGAAPPGQGQNTEAFF.